Below are 25 T cell receptor beta chains sequenced from a single sample in a study of identical twins' blood T cells. Each CDR3 protein gets one entry after TCRdb re-called the 5' RACE reads with MiXCR. This table holds a few hundred thousand distinct CDR3 sequences, roughly 28% found once. The sequencing sample was made of PBMCs. These TCRs come from a woman aged 18-55 years in good health.

The chain uses TRBV11-3 and TRBJ1-1, with 9 bases lining up with TRBD1. CDR3 length: 15 residues. After removal of 5 bases from V and 4 bases from J, the junction contained 8 bases not matched to a gene. The germline gives CDR1 SGHNT, CDR2 YENEEA. CDR3 nucleotides: TGTGCCAGCAGCCACAGGGGGCAAGAAACCACTGAAGCTTTCTTT. Translation gives CASSHRGQETTEAFF.

In regard to this clonotype: Lacking the conserved final phenylalanine or tryptophan, this CDR3 likely reflects a read error. This sequence joins TRBV20-1 and TRBJ1-1, with D perhaps TRBD1 (5 bases). Germline assignment: CDR1 DFQATT and CDR2 SNEGSKA (reference sequence). The V gene lost 5 bases and the J gene lost 6 bases, with 13 bases spanning the gap. The length of the CDR3 is 12 residues. In DNA, the CDR3 is TGCAGTGCTTGGGGGGGTACCTCTGAAGCTTTCTGT. Amino acids: CSAWGGTSEAFC.

The V gene is TRBV7-2, the J gene TRBJ1-2; D gene ambiguous. V was shortened by 5 bases and J by 4 bases, with 11 bases between the two germline ends. The CDR3 is 13 amino acids. Germline assignment: CDR1 SGHTA and CDR2 FQGNSA. The CDR3 is CASSQGPIYGYTF. CDR3 nucleotide sequence: TGTGCCAGCAGCCAAGGTCCCATCTATGGCTACACCTTC.

This clonotype was counted at least ten times. The chain uses TRBV3-1 and TRBJ1-1; D is unresolved. V dropped 4 bases and J dropped 1 base, with 7 bases sitting between them. Germline V lookup: CDR1 LGHDT, CDR2 YNNKEL (reference sequence). This CDR3 is 13 amino acids long. CDR3 sequence (DNA): TGTGCCAGCAGCCTCTCAGCGAACACTGAAGCTTTCTTT. Translation gives CASSLSANTEAFF. Drawing the rest from reference TRBV3-1 and TRBJ1-1, the complete variable domain is DTAVSQTPKYLVTQMGNDKSIKCEQNLGHDTMYWYKQDSKKFLKIMFSYNNKELIINETVPNRFSPKSPDKAHLNLHINSLELGDSAVYFCASSLSANTEAFFGQGTRLTVV.

This clonotype showed up just a few times. The V and J genes are TRBV12-3 or TRBV12-4 and TRBJ1-6; the D is unclear. CDR3 length equals 15 residues. Trimming left V 6 bases short and J 2 bases short, with 11 bases between. The CDR3 loop is CASRAEGTYNSPLHF. CDR3 in DNA: TGTGCCAGCAGAGCCGAGGGCACCTATAATTCACCCCTCCACTTT.

Comment on this clonotype: Germline and junction disagree at one end, which may indicate a read error. This chain joins TRBV29-1 and TRBJ2-3, with TRBD1 as a possible D gene (5 bases). CDR1 and CDR2 from the germline V gene are SQVTM and ANQGSEA. This CDR3 comprises 14 residues. In nucleotides, the CDR3 is TGCAGCGTTGAACGGGCAGGGAATACAGATATGCAGTATTTT. Protein sequence: CSVERAGNTDMQYF.

This clonotype was detected only a few times. This chain's CDR3 is CSTRPQNTEAFF. The CDR3 bases are TGCAGTACTCGACCACAGAACACTGAAGCTTTCTTT. The gene calls are TRBV20-1 and TRBJ1-1; D remains ambiguous. This CDR3 has 12 amino acids. CDR1 is DFQATT and CDR2 is SNEGSKA in the germline V gene (reference sequence). With 8 bases removed from V and 1 base from J, the gap between germline ends came to 11 bases.

The chain links TRBV5-1 to TRBJ2-7, with D possibly TRBD2 on 5 matching bases. The CDR3 covers 14 residues. Germline CDR1 reads SGHRS; CDR2 reads YFSETQ. V was clipped by 0 bases and J by 3 bases, with 10 bases between them. The CDR3 here is CASSLAHGIYEQYF. The DNA for the CDR3 is TGCGCCAGCAGCTTGGCCCACGGGATCTACGAGCAGTACTTC.

The V call is TRBV5-6, the J call TRBJ1-5, with 8 bases aligning to TRBD1. This CDR3 has 16 residues. J lost 6 bases, V lost 4 bases, and 12 bases had no gene match. Looked up from germline, CDR1 is SGHDT and CDR2 is YYEEEE. CDR3 protein: CASSGSETGEIQPQHF. CDR3 nucleotide sequence: TGTGCCAGCAGCGGATCGGAGACAGGGGAAATTCAGCCCCAGCATTTT.

This clonotype was seen at least ten times. V and J are TRBV6-2 or TRBV6-3 and TRBJ2-5, with TRBD2 as a possible D gene (6 bases). V was cut by 5 bases and J by 9 bases, with 16 bases left in between. The CDR3 has 13 residues. Germline CDR1 reads MNHEY; CDR2 reads SVGEGT. The CDR3 spells CASSAIAVAAQYF. DNA for the CDR3: TGTGCCAGCAGTGCGATAGCGGTCGCGGCCCAGTACTTC.

The V call is TRBV20-1, the J call TRBJ2-3; 9 bases are a match to TRBD1. Trimming removed 3 bases from V and 3 bases from J; junction bases left unmatched: 10. Per the germline V gene, CDR1 is DFQATT and CDR2 is SNEGSKA (reference sequence). The CDR3 length is 16 residues. In nucleotides, the CDR3 is TGCAGTGCTAGTCGACCGGGACAGGGTCGTACAGATACGCAGTATTTT. Translated, it gives CSASRPGQGRTDTQYF.

This rearrangement joins TRBV7-6 to TRBJ1-4, with unresolved D. V lost 4 bases to trimming and J lost 11 bases, with 8 bases between them. Germline V gene lookup returns CDR1 SGHVS and CDR2 FNYEAQ. The CDR3 is 11 amino acids. CDR3 residues: CASSSDGKLFF. CDR3 sequence (DNA): TGTGCCAGCAGCTCAGACGGGAAACTGTTTTTT.

The chain uses TRBV7-9 and TRBJ2-1; 8 positions match TRBD1. CDR3 length: 14 residues. The J segment lost 7 bases and the V segment lost 8 bases, leaving 10 bases of the junction unmatched. Germline CDR1 reads SEHNR; CDR2 reads FQNEAQ (reference sequence). CDR3: CASGRTGNKNEQFF. The DNA for the CDR3 is TGTGCCAGCGGCAGGACAGGGAATAAGAATGAGCAGTTCTTC.

This clonotype was detected once. V and J are TRBV18 and TRBJ2-1; weak D call: TRBD2 (5 bases). Trimming left V 3 bases short and J 8 bases short, with 20 bases between. CDR1 is KGHSH, CDR2 LQKENI, per germline. The CDR3 is 16 amino acids. The CDR3 reads CASSPLEDWVTDEQFF. The CDR3 DNA is TGTGCCAGCTCACCGCTCGAGGACTGGGTGACTGATGAGCAGTTCTTC.

This clonotype was counted a single time. The genes are TRBV6-2 or TRBV6-3 and TRBJ2-2; 9 bases are a match to TRBD1. The CDR3 consists of 17 residues. From germline, CDR1 is MNHEY and CDR2 SVGEGT. Trimming at V came to 0 bases and at J to 3 bases, leaving 5 bases not matched to a gene. CDR3 sequence: CASSYSKGQGYTGELFF. As DNA, the CDR3 is TGTGCCAGCAGTTACTCGAAGGGACAGGGCTACACCGGGGAGCTGTTTTTT.

This chain uses TRBV28 with TRBJ1-6; 7 nucleotides line up with TRBD1. Germline CDR1 reads MDHEN; CDR2 reads SYDVKM. Germline trimming cut 6 bases from V and 10 bases from J; bases unmatched to any gene: 12. This CDR3 is built from 15 residues. The CDR3 is CASSQYRGSLSPLHF. CDR3 coding DNA: TGTGCCAGCAGCCAGTACAGGGGTTCGTTGTCACCCCTCCACTTT.

This clonotype has more than one count but fewer than ten. The rearrangement joins TRBV29-1 to TRBJ1-1; no clear D gene. Germline-derived CDR1 and CDR2 are SQVTM and ANQGSEA. V shed 0 bases and J shed 6 bases, with 11 bases lying between them. The CDR3 has 13 residues. The CDR3 nucleotides read TGCAGCGTTGAAGATAACAGAGCGGCTGAAGCTTTCTTT. This translates into CSVEDNRAAEAFF.

The gene calls are TRBV29-1 and TRBJ1-4, with unresolved D. The CDR3 loop spans 12 amino acids. The germline gives CDR1 SQVTM, CDR2 ANQGSEA. V was cut by 6 bases and J by 8 bases, with 13 bases left in between. CDR3 in amino acids: CSVRAQAEKLFF. CDR3 DNA: TGCAGCGTACGGGCCCAGGCAGAAAAACTGTTTTTT.

This chain uses TRBV13 with TRBJ2-1, with D perhaps assigned TRBD1 or TRBD2 (6 bases each). The V end lost 3 bases, the J end lost 3 bases, and 24 bases lay between the germline ends. The CDR3 totals 19 residues. Looked up from germline, CDR1 is PRHDT and CDR2 is FYEKMQ (reference sequence). The CDR3: CASSLGGPGQDLLYNEQFF. The CDR3 DNA reads as TGTGCCAGCAGCTTGGGGGGCCCAGGCCAGGATCTCCTCTACAATGAGCAGTTCTTC. Full variable domain (outside the CDR3, taken from reference TRBV13 and TRBJ2-1): AAGVIQSPRHLIKEKRETATLKCYPIPRHDTVYWYQQGPGQDPQFLISFYEKMQSDKGSIPDRFSAQQFSDYHSELNMSSLELGDSALYFCASSLGGPGQDLLYNEQFFGPGTRLTVL.

This clonotype was seen repeatedly, ten times or more. V gene TRBV20-1 combines with J gene TRBJ1-5, with D perhaps matching TRBD1 (6 bases). Germline CDR1 reads DFQATT; CDR2 reads SNEGSKA (reference sequence). CDR3 length equals 14 residues. The ends were cut back, 3 bases at V and 0 bases at J, with 9 bases in the middle. CDR3 amino acids: CSARVGGSNQPQHF. CDR3 coding DNA: TGCAGTGCTAGGGTAGGGGGTAGCAATCAGCCCCAGCATTTT.

This chain links TRBV7-9 with TRBJ1-2; 7 bases are a match to TRBD1. Per germline, CDR1 SEHNR and CDR2 FQNEAQ (reference sequence). The CDR3 runs to 13 residues. V lost 5 bases, J lost 4 bases, and 4 bases stayed unmatched. The CDR3 protein is CASSDRDSYGYTF. The CDR3 bases are TGTGCCAGCAGCGACCGGGACAGCTATGGCTACACCTTC.

The rearrangement links TRBV11-2 to TRBJ1-1; D uncertain. Trimming took off 1 base at V and 4 bases at J, with 10 bases between the two ends. Germline V gene data show CDR1 as SGHAT and CDR2 as FQNNGV. The CDR3 has 14 amino acids. The CDR3 DNA follows: TGTGCCAGCAGCTTAGTAAAGGGTGGCACTGAAGCTTTCTTT. This sequence encodes CASSLVKGGTEAFF.

The chain joins TRBV12-3 or TRBV12-4 to TRBJ1-1; 8 bases are shared with TRBD1. J gave up 7 bases and V 2 bases, and 9 bases lay outside the gene matches. The CDR3 covers 15 residues. The CDR3 DNA follows: TGTGCCAGCAGTTTATTGGCAGGGGGCCAGGGTGAAGCTTTCTTT. Residues: CASSLLAGGQGEAFF.

The chain has TRBV12-3 or TRBV12-4 and TRBJ1-3; 7 positions agree with TRBD1. This CDR3 has 14 residues. J lost 3 bases, V lost 10 bases, and 9 bases had no gene match. CDR3 DNA sequence: TGTGCCATTGTAGGCAGGGGGTTTGGAAACACCATATATTTT. The encoded protein is CAIVGRGFGNTIYF.

This sequence joins TRBV20-1 and TRBJ1-1, with D hard to call. Per germline, CDR1 DFQATT and CDR2 SNEGSKA (reference sequence). V lost 1 base and J lost 1, with 10 bases in between. This CDR3 has 14 amino acids. CDR3 sequence (DNA): TGCAGTGCTAGAGGAGGCGCCGGGAACACTGAAGCTTTCTTT. Translating it yields CSARGGAGNTEAFF.